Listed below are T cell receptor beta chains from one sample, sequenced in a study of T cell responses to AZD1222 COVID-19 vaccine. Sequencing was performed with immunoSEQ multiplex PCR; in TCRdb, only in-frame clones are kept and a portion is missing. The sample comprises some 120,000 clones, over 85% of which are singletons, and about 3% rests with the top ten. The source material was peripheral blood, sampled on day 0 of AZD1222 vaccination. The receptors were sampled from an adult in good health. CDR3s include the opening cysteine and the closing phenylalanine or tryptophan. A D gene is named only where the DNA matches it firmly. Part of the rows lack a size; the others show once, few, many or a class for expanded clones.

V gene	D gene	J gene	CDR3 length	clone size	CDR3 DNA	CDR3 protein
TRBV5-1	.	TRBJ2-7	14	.	TGCGCCAGCAGCTTGGCCGACCTCTCCCACGAGCAGTACTTC	CASSLADLSHEQYF
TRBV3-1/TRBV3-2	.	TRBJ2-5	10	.	TGTGCCACCAGACAAGAGACCCAGTACTTC	CATRQETQYF
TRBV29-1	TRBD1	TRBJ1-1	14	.	TGCAGCGTCGTTGGGGGACAGGCTTTAACTGAAGCTTTCTTT	CSVVGGQALTEAFF
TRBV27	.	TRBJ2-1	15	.	TGTGCCAGCAGTTTACGAGGGAGAGGTACCAATGAGCAGTTCTTC	CASSLRGRGTNEQFF
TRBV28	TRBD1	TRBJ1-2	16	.	TGTGCCAGTTGGGGGGGACAGGGGAAATCTAACTATGGCTACACCTTC	CASWGGQGKSNYGYTF
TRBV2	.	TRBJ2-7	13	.	TGTGCCAGCAGATCTGAGTTGGAACCCGAGCAGTACTTC	CASRSELEPEQYF
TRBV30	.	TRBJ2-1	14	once	TGTGCCTGGGGACTGGGACCCCTGTACAATGAGCAGTTCTTC	CAWGLGPLYNEQFF
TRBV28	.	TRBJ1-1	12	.	TGTGCCAGCAGTTTAAGGCGGTTTGAAGCTTTCTTT	CASSLRRFEAFF
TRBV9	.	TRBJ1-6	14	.	TGTGCCAGCAGCGTAGATGGGGCTGATTCACCCCTCCACTTT	CASSVDGADSPLHF
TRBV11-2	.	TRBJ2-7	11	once	TGTGCCAGCAGCTCGGGCTACGAGCAGTACTTC	CASSSGYEQYF
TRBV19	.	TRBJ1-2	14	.	TGTGCCAGTAGTACCAGGTCCCGCGGCTATGGCTACACCTTC	CASSTRSRGYGYTF
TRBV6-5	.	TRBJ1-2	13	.	TGTGCCAGCAGTTCCGCCAGGAGCTATGGCTACACCTTC	CASSSARSYGYTF
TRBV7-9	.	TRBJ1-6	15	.	TGTGCCAGCAGCTCGCCCGGGACTCATAATTCACCCCTCCACTTT	CASSSPGTHNSPLHF
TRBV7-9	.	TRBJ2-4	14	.	TGTGCCAGCAGCTTGGAGGTAGCCAAAAACATTCAGTACTTC	CASSLEVAKNIQYF
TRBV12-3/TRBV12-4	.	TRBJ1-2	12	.	TGTGCCAGCAGCTCTCATAACTATGGCTACACCTTC	CASSSHNYGYTF
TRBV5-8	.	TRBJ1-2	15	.	TGTGCCAGCAGCTTGGAAAAACAGGGCAACTATGGCTACACCTTC	CASSLEKQGNYGYTF
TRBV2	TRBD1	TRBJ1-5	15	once	TGTGCCAGCAGTGGGGTCCAGGGGGGCAATCAGCCCCAGCATTTT	CASSGVQGGNQPQHF
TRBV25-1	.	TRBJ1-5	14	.	TGTGCCAGCAGTGAATATTCGGGTGGCCAGCCCCAGCATTTT	CASSEYSGGQPQHF
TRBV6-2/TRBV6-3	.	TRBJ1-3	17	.	TGTGCCAGCAGTTACTCATCGGAAGGAACTCGAGGAAACACCATATATTTT	CASSYSSEGTRGNTIYF
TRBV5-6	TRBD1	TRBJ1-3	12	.	TGTGCCAGCAGCCGACAGGGAATCACCATATATTTT	CASSRQGITIYF